The clone carrying this T cell receptor beta chain was counted between two and nine times. Its antigen is as yet unknown. It may be a read error: a sequence one base away is much more abundant. CDR3 regions of TCR beta were amplified from RNA transcripts. An opening RT-PCR round employed HTBI primers and preceded a second-round multiplex PCR. TCRdb reprocessed the multiplex PCR reads with MiXCR, giving one entry per CDR3 protein. The profile covers around 400,000 distinct CDR3 sequences, with under 25% appearing a single time and roughly 3% taken by the ten largest. This CDR3 has 20 amino acids. Germline V gene lookup returns CDR1 MNHEY and CDR2 SVGEGT. This specimen comes from a study of Graves' ophthalmopathy and Graves' hyperthyroidism. Findings and caveats of the study: Using a 13-signature model, the authors split ophthalmopathy from stable hyperthyroidism, with about 88% sensitivity and approximately 81% specificity.

Sequenced input: peripheral blood. This clonotype was obtained from a woman aged 18-29 years with stable Graves' hyperthyroidism. The V gene is TRBV6-2 or TRBV6-3, the J gene TRBJ2-6; 9 nucleotides line up with TRBD1. DNA for the CDR3: TGTGCCAGCAGTTATCTACCCGGGACAGGGATTCACTCTGGGGCCAACGTCCTGCCTTTC. Translated, it gives CASSYLPGTGIHSGANVLPF.